The T cell receptor (beta chain) under discussion was sequenced for a study of blood T cell repertoires in COVID-19. Study details: Italy, Spain and the United States were the sources of the convalescent and acute COVID-19 samples. T cells, B-cell-depleted T cells, or PBMCs supplied cDNA or gDNA.

Per the authors' pipeline: Reference gene primers were amplified, and this amplification served to estimate nucleated cell counts. Produced via immunoSEQ multiplex PCR; TCRdb's table is partial and in-frame only. That table gives V, J and clone size, and the DNA gave D and trimming. The sample lists over 120,000 clones, approximately 90% occurring once. The germline V and J ends were trimmed by 1 base and 10 bases, with 15 bases remaining between them. The germline CDR1 and CDR2 sequences are SGHNT and YYREEE (reference sequence). The CDR3 is 14 amino acids. The sequence was collected from a woman between 45 and 65 years old with acute or convalescent COVID-19. The chain couples TRBV5-4 to TRBJ2-1, with a weak D call TRBD1 (6 bases). The sequenced sample was peripheral blood. The CDR3 here is CASSLIPSGVEQFF. The CDR3, as DNA: TGTGCCAGCAGCTTGATTCCATCAGGGGTCGAGCAGTTCTTC.